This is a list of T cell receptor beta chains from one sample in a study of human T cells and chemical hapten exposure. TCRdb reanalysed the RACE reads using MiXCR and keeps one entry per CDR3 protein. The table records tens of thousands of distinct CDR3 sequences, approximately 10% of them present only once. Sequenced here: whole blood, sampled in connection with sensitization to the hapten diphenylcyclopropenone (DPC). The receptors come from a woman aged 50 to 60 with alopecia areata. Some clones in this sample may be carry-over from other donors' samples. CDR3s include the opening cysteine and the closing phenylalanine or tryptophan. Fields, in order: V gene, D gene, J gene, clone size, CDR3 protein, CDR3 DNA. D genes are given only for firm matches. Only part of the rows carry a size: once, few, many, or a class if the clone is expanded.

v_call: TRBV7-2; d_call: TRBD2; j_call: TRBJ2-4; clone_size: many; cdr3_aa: CASSGSGGRSKNIQYF; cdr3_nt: TGTGCCAGCAGCGGAAGCGGGGGCCGCTCTAAAAACATTCAGTACTTC
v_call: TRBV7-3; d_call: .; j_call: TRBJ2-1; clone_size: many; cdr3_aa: CASSPKGAFSSYNEQFF; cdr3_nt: TGTGCCAGCAGCCCAAAAGGGGCTTTCAGCTCCTACAATGAGCAGTTCTTC
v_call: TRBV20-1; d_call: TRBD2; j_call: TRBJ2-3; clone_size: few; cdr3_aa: CSARDPASGRAQTDTQYF; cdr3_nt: TGCAGTGCTAGAGATCCGGCTAGCGGGAGGGCCCAAACAGATACGCAGTATTTT
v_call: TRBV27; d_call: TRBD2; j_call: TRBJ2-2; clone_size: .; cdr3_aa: CASRVAGGTGELFF; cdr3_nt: TGTGCCAGCAGGGTAGCGGGAGGCACCGGGGAGCTGTTTTTT
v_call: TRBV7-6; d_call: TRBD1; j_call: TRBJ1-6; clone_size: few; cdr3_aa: CASSNRDRDNSPLHF; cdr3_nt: TGTGCCAGCAGCAACCGGGACAGGGATAATTCACCCCTCCACTTT
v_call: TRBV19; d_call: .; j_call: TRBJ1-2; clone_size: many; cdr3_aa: CASGGTNYGYTF; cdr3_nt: TGTGCCAGTGGCGGGACTAACTATGGCTACACCTTC
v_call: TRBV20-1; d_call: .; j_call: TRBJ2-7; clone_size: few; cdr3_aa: CSARVQSYEQYF; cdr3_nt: TGCAGTGCTAGAGTTCAGTCCTACGAGCAGTACTTC
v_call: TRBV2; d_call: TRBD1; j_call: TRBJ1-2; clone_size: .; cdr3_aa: CASSGDSNYGYTF; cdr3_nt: TGTGCCAGCAGTGGGGACAGTAACTATGGCTACACCTTC
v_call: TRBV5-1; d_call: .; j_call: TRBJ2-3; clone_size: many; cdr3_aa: CASSHDGSTDTQYF; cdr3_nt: TGCGCCAGCAGTCATGATGGAAGCACAGATACGCAGTATTTT
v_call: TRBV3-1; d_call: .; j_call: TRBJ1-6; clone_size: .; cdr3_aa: CASSGRRDGNSPLHF; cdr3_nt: TGTGCCAGCAGCGGGAGGCGGGATGGGAATTCACCCCTCCACTTT
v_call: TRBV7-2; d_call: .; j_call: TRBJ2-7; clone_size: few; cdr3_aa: CASSLEPRSYEQYF; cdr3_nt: TGTGCCAGCAGCTTGGAACCAAGATCCTACGAGCAGTACTTC
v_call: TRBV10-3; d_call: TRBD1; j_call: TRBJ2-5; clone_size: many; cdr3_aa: CASGQGDFTGQETQYF; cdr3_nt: TGTGCCAGCGGACAGGGTGATTTTACCGGCCAAGAGACCCAGTACTTC
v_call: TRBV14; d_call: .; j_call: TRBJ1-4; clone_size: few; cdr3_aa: CASSTGARNNEKLFF; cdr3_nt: TGTGCCAGCAGTACCGGGGCCCGTAATAATGAAAAACTGTTTTTT
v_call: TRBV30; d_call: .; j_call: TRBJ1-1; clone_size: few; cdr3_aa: CAWSAGWAEAFF; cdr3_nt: TGTGCCTGGAGTGCGGGTTGGGCTGAAGCTTTCTTT
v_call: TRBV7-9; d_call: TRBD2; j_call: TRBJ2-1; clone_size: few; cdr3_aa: CASSLAGGTNEQFF; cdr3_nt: TGTGCCAGCAGTTTAGCGGGAGGGACCAATGAGCAGTTCTTC
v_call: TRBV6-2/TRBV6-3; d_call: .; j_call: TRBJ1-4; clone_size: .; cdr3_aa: CASSQTTNEKLFF; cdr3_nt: TGTGCCAGCAGCCAAACAACTAATGAAAAACTGTTTTTT
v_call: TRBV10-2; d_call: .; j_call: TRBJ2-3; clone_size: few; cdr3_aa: CASSPGRGSSTDTQYF; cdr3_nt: TGCGCCAGCAGTCCTGGAAGGGGCTCTAGCACAGATACGCAGTATTTT
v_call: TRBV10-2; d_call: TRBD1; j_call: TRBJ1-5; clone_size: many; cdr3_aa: CASSRTGGNQPQHF; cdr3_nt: TGCGCCAGCAGTAGGACAGGGGGCAATCAGCCCCAGCATTTT
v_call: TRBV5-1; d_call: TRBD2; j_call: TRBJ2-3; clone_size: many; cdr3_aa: CASSLGSGGVTDTQYF; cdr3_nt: TGCGCCAGCAGCTTGGGAAGCGGGGGAGTCACAGATACGCAGTATTTT
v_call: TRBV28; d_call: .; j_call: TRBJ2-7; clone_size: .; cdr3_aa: CASRTTRTVDNEQYF; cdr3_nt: TGTGCCAGCAGGACAACCCGGACTGTAGACAACGAGCAGTACTTC
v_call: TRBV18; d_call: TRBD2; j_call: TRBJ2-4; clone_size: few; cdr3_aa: CASSPGLGGEAKNIQYF; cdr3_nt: TGTGCCAGCTCACCAGGCCTGGGAGGGGAAGCCAAAAACATTCAGTACTTC
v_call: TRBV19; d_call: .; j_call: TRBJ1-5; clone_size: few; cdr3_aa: CASSQGRIQPQHF; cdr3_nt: TGTGCCAGTAGTCAGGGACGCATTCAGCCCCAGCATTTT
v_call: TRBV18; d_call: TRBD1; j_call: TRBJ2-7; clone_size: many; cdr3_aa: CASSPVGTAVSYEQYF; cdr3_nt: TGTGCCAGCTCACCAGTTGGGACAGCCGTCTCCTACGAGCAGTACTTC
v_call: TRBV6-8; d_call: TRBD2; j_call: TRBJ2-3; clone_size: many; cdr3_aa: CASSPTSLAGGNGNEDTQYF; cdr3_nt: TGTGCCAGCAGTCCGACCTCCTTAGCGGGGGGTAACGGGAACGAAGATACGCAGTATTTT
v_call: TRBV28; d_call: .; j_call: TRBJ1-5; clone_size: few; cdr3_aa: CASRVTNEDQPQHF; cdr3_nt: TGTGCCAGCAGGGTTACAAATGAAGACCAGCCCCAGCATTTT
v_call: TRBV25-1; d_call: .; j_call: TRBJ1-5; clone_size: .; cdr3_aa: CASSVASGQPQHF; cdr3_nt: TGTGCCAGCAGTGTGGCCTCTGGTCAGCCCCAGCATTTT
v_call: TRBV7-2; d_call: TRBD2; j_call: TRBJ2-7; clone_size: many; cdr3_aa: CASSPLTSGRKHEQYF; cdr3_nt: TGTGCCAGCAGCCCATTGACTAGCGGGAGAAAGCACGAGCAGTACTTC
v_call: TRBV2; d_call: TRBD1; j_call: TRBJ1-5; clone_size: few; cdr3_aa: CASREGQSYNQPQHF; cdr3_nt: TGTGCCAGCAGGGAGGGACAGTCTTACAATCAGCCCCAGCATTTT
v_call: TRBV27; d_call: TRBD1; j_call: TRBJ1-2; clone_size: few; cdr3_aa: CASSPQGGVILHYGYTF; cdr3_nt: TGTGCCAGCAGTCCCCAGGGGGGGGTAATCTTGCATTATGGCTACACCTTC
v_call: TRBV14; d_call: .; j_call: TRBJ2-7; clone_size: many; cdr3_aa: CASSQAVAGSYEQYF; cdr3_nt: TGTGCCAGCAGCCAAGCGGTGGCGGGATCCTACGAGCAGTACTTC
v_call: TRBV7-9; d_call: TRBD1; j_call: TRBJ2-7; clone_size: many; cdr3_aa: CASSSIRRGGKYEQYF; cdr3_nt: TGTGCCAGCAGCTCTATTCGGAGAGGGGGCAAGTACGAGCAGTACTTC
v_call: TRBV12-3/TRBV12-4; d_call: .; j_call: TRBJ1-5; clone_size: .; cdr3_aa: CASSFIRHF; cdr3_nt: TGTGCCAGCAGTTTCATCCGGCATTTT
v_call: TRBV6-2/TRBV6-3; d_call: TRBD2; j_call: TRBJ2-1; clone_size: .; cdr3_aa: CASRKDRRLSGGAVTTSSYNEQFF; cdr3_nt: TGTGCCAGCAGAAAGGACAGGCGGCTCAGCGGGGGGGCCGTCACCACTAGCTCCTACAATGAGCAGTTCTTC
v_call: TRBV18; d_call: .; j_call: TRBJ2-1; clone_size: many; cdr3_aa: CASSRRTAYNEQFF; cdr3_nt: TGTGCCAGCTCACGTCGGACTGCGTACAATGAGCAGTTCTTC
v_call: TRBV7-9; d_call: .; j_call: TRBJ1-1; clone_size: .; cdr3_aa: CASSLGLRGGLAEAFF; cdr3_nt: TGTGCCAGCAGCTTAGGTCTGCGTGGGGGGTTAGCTGAAGCTTTCTTT
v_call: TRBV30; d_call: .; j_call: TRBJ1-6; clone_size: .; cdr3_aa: CAWRVPGNSPLHF; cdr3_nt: TGTGCCTGGAGGGTGCCTGGTAATTCACCCCTCCACTTT
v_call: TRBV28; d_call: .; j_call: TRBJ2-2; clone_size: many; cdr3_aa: CASSLYRDGELFF; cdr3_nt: TGTGCCAGCAGTTTATACAGGGACGGGGAGCTGTTTTTT
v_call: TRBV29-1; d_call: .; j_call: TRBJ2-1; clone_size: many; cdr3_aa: CSVEYGGSYNEQFF; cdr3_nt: TGCAGCGTTGAATACGGGGGCTCCTACAATGAGCAGTTCTTC
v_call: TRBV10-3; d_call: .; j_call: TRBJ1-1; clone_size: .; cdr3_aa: CAISEYQGNTEAFF; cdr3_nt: TGTGCCATCAGTGAGTATCAGGGGAACACTGAAGCTTTCTTT
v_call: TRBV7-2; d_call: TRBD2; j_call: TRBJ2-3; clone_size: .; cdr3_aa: CASSLAFGTSGWGTDTQYF; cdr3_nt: TGTGCCAGCAGCTTAGCCTTCGGGACTAGCGGCTGGGGCACAGATACGCAGTATTTT
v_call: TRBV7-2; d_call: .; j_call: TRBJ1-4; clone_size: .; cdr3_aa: CASSLSGKLFF; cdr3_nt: TGTGCCAGCAGCTTATCCGGAAAACTGTTTTTT
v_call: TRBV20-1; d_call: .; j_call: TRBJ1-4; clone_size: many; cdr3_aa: CSANRGPNEKLFF; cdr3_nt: TGCAGTGCCAATCGGGGGCCTAATGAAAAACTGTTTTTT
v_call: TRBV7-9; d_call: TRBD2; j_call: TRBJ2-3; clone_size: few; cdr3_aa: CASSQTSGGTDTQYF; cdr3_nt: TGTGCCAGCAGCCAGACTAGCGGGGGCACAGATACGCAGTATTTT